This T cell receptor (beta chain) was recorded in a study of T cells expressing NK-cell markers. Study details: The TCR beta repertoires were obtained from sorted CD3+CD56+NKG2C+, CD3+CD56+NKG2C- and CD3+CD56-NKG2C+ T cells.

TCRdb re-called the 5' RACE reads and catalogs CDR3 proteins one per entry, DNA excluded. In all, the sample yields 550,000 or so distinct CDR3 sequences. The CDR3 is 17 residues long. The chain uses TRBV12-3 or TRBV12-4 and TRBJ1-6. Sequenced material: blood T cells: a sorted CD56 or NKG2C T cell subset, CD4+ or CD8+ T cells, or bulk PBMC T cells (not recorded which). The receptor was derived from a man between 18 and 35 years old in good health. CDR3 amino acids: CASSLISVRGGDSPLHF.